This is a list of T cell receptor beta chains from one sample in a study of T cell responses to AZD1222 COVID-19 vaccine. The repertoire was sequenced with immunoSEQ multiplex PCR; TCRdb's copy has only in-frame clones and lacks some. The sample carries about 100,000 clones, approximately 87% recorded once. The source material was peripheral blood, sampled on day 0 of AZD1222 vaccination. These receptors came from an adult in good health. Each CDR3 is given with its conserved first and last residue. The D gene is left open where the match is weak. A row's size may be missing; if present it is once, few, many or a size class.

CDR3nt	CDR3aa	abundance	d_gene	v_gene	j_gene
TGTGCCACCAGCAAAAAGACAGGGTCCCAAGAAAAACTGTTTTTT	CATSKKTGSQEKLFF	.	TRBD1	TRBV15	TRBJ1-4
TGTGCCAGCAGCCGTCACCCTACCGTTCAGCCCCAGCATTTT	CASSRHPTVQPQHF	.	.	TRBV3-1/TRBV3-2	TRBJ1-5
TGTGCCAGCAGCCCAACGTTGGGAAACACCATATATTTT	CASSPTLGNTIYF	.	.	TRBV11-2	TRBJ1-3
TGTGCCAGCAGCTTGGTAGTGGGCAGGACCTACGAGCAGTACTTC	CASSLVVGRTYEQYF	.	.	TRBV5-5	TRBJ2-7
TGTGCCAGCAGCTTAGCCCGCCTGGCGGGGGGGTTCACAGATACGCAGTATTTT	CASSLARLAGGFTDTQYF	.	TRBD2	TRBV7-2	TRBJ2-3
TGTGCCACCAGCAGAGGGACTAGCGGGGGGGCGGAGACCCAGTACTTC	CATSRGTSGGAETQYF	few	TRBD2	TRBV15	TRBJ2-5
TGTGCCTGGAGTGTTCTGTGGGGACAGCCGCGTAACTATGGCTACACCTTC	CAWSVLWGQPRNYGYTF	.	TRBD1	TRBV30	TRBJ1-2
TGTGCCAGCAGTAGGTCCGGACAGGGCGCAGATACGCAGTATTTT	CASSRSGQGADTQYF	once	TRBD1	TRBV2	TRBJ2-3
TGCAGCGCGACTATGCGCTATGGCTACACCTTC	CSATMRYGYTF	.	.	TRBV20-1	TRBJ1-2
TGTGCCTGGAGTGTACCCGACAGGGAGGGTAACTATGGCTACACCTTC	CAWSVPDREGNYGYTF	.	TRBD1	TRBV30	TRBJ1-2
TGTGCCAGCAGTAACCTCCTCAGCAGGGGTCCCCAGCATTTT	CASSNLLSRGPQHF	.	.	TRBV2	TRBJ1-5
TGTGCCAGCAGCCCGAGACAGGGTGAAGCTTTCTTT	CASSPRQGEAFF	.	TRBD1	TRBV9	TRBJ1-1
TGTGCCAGCAGCGGAATACAGGGGGCGGGCACTGAAGCTTTCTTT	CASSGIQGAGTEAFF	.	TRBD1	TRBV7-9	TRBJ1-1
TGTGCCACCAGTGGGATCAAGACAGGACTAAACACCGGGGAGCTGTTTTTT	CATSGIKTGLNTGELFF	.	.	TRBV24-1	TRBJ2-2
TGTGCCAGCTCACCAGGGGCCGGCGAAAAACTGTTTTTT	CASSPGAGEKLFF	.	.	TRBV18	TRBJ1-4
TGTGCCAGCAGTCGGCAGGGTTCGAACTCTGGGGCCAACGTCCTGACTTTC	CASSRQGSNSGANVLTF	.	.	TRBV6-6	TRBJ2-6
TGTGCCAGCAGCGCCCATCTACGCTCTGGAAACACCATATATTTT	CASSAHLRSGNTIYF	.	.	TRBV21-1	TRBJ1-3
TGTGCCAGCACCGAAACAGAGTACCGGGGCTACACCTTC	CASTETEYRGYTF	.	.	TRBV2	TRBJ1-2
TGTGCCAGCAGCACTCTGAACAGGGGCCCTATGAACACTGAAGCTTTCTTT	CASSTLNRGPMNTEAFF	.	TRBD1	TRBV9	TRBJ1-1
TGTGCCAGCAGTGACAGGGACTATGGCTACACCTTC	CASSDRDYGYTF	.	.	TRBV6-1	TRBJ1-2
TGCGCCAGCAGCCAAGTGGTGGCAGGCGGGGAGCGCGAGCAGTACTTC	CASSQVVAGGEREQYF	few	.	TRBV4-1	TRBJ2-7
TGTGCCAGCAGCCTAGTGCTGGAGGCCAACGTCCTGACTTTC	CASSLVLEANVLTF	.	.	TRBV11-2	TRBJ2-6
TGTGCCAGCAGCTTCGGACCAGCGGATCAGCCCCAGCATTTT	CASSFGPADQPQHF	.	.	TRBV7-9	TRBJ1-5
TGTGCCAGCAGCGTAGAGACAGGGAGTTCACCCCTCCACTTT	CASSVETGSSPLHF	.	TRBD1	TRBV9	TRBJ1-6
TGTGCCAGCAGCCCGCGTGCGCGCTCTACAGCTACCGACTATGGCTACACCTTC	CASSPRARSTATDYGYTF	.	.	TRBV7-2	TRBJ1-2
TGTGCCAGCAGCTCAGAAAGCGGTGGTGAAGCTTTCTTT	CASSSESGGEAFF	once	.	TRBV7-8	TRBJ1-1
TGTGCCAGCAGCCTCGGTAGGGGGCTCGGGTATGGCTACACCTTC	CASSLGRGLGYGYTF	.	TRBD1	TRBV6-2/TRBV6-3	TRBJ1-2
TGTGCCAGCATAAGGGACAGGTCGGAGTATGGCTACACCTTC	CASIRDRSEYGYTF	.	TRBD1	TRBV2	TRBJ1-2
TGTGCCAGTCAGCGGAGAAGCTCCTATAATTCACCCCTCCACTTT	CASQRRSSYNSPLHF	.	.	TRBV11-1	TRBJ1-6
TGTGCCAGCAGCCATTCGGGGGGGTGGAATGAGCAGTTCTTC	CASSHSGGWNEQFF	.	TRBD2	TRBV7-3	TRBJ2-1
TGTGCCAGTAAGATGATGGCGACCGAAAAACTGTTTTTT	CASKMMATEKLFF	once	.	TRBV19	TRBJ1-4
TGTGCCAGCAGCTTTCTCTACGAGCAGTACTTC	CASSFLYEQYF	.	.	TRBV11-2	TRBJ2-7
TGTGCCACCAGTGGAAGGACAGGGGAAGAGACCCAGTACTTC	CATSGRTGEETQYF	.	TRBD1	TRBV24-1	TRBJ2-5
TGCAGTGCCACTGCCGGGACAGCTAAATTCTTC	CSATAGTAKFF	.	TRBD1	TRBV20-1	TRBJ1-2
TGTGCCAGCAGTCGCAGAAATCAGCCCCAGCATTTT	CASSRRNQPQHF	.	.	TRBV6-6	TRBJ1-5